These 30 T cell receptor beta chains were sequenced from one sample in a study of T and B cells in COVID-19 patients. Blood genomic DNA input for TRB amplification was 250-500 ng. TRB rearrangements were amplified by multiplex PCR with BIOMED2 TRB-A/B primers. TCRdb called the multiplex PCR reads again in MiXCR, with one record for every CDR3 protein. The sample yields more than 10,000 distinct CDR3 sequences, around 34% seen once. Sequencing was done on a sample of blood. The receptors shown here come from a human donor with active COVID-19.

The chain links TRBV6-4 to TRBJ2-3, with 8 nucleotides matching TRBD2. V was pared by 3 bases and J by 3 bases, with 2 bases of the junction left unmatched. The CDR3 runs 14 residues. Germline values: CDR1 MRHNA, CDR2 SNTAGT. CDR3 DNA sequence: TGTGCCAGCAGTGAGTCTAGCGGGACAGATACGCAGTATTTT. This codes for CASSESSGTDTQYF.

V and J are TRBV27 and TRBJ1-2, with a possible D match to TRBD1 (5 bases). There are 14 residues in the CDR3. Per the germline V gene, CDR1 is MNHEY and CDR2 is SMNVEV (reference sequence). V was trimmed by 4 bases and J by 2 bases, leaving 11 bases between them. The CDR3 loop is CASSYRRGNYGYTF. CDR3 nucleotides: TGTGCCAGCAGTTACCGTAGGGGAAACTATGGCTACACCTTC.

V usage is TRBV7-9 and J usage is TRBJ2-2, with 10 bases that match TRBD1. Looked up from germline, CDR1 is SEHNR and CDR2 is FQNEAQ (reference sequence). There are 16 residues in the CDR3. Unmatched junction bases numbered 9, after V lost 5 bases and J lost 6 bases. CDR3 sequence (DNA): TGTGCCAGCAGCCCGATACCCGGGACAGGGGCCGGGGAGCTGTTTTTT. Its translation: CASSPIPGTGAGELFF.

This chain joins TRBV12-3 or TRBV12-4 and TRBJ2-7; 10 positions match TRBD2. J was trimmed by 0 bases and V by 6 bases; bases with no gene match: 11. The CDR3 covers 17 residues. The CDR3 reads CASSATLLAGSSYEQYF. The CDR3 DNA is TGTGCCAGCAGCGCCACCTTACTAGCGGGGAGCTCCTACGAGCAGTACTTC.

This clonotype showed up just a few times. The gene calls are TRBV20-1 and TRBJ2-1, with 10 bases matching TRBD2. CDR1 is DFQATT and CDR2 is SNEGSKA in the germline V gene (reference sequence). CDR3 length: 14 residues. V gave up 4 bases and J gave up 8 bases; unmatched junction bases: 8. The CDR3 loop reads CSATSGTSVHEQFF. CDR3 DNA: TGCAGTGCTACCTCTGGGACTAGCGTCCATGAGCAGTTCTTC.

This clonotype was observed a single time. V is TRBV20-1 and J is TRBJ2-6; TRBD2 matches at 8 bases. Germline lookup yields CDR1 DFQATT and CDR2 SNEGSKA (reference sequence). The CDR3 has 14 amino acids. V lost 6 bases, J lost 7 bases, and 8 bases stayed unmatched. The CDR3 region is CSANLGGGANVLTF. Here the CDR3 DNA reads TGCAGTGCAAATCTCGGGGGGGGCGCCAACGTCCTGACTTTC.

This chain connects TRBV10-3 to TRBJ2-7, with TRBD1 matching 8 bases. The CDR3 length is 17 residues. Germline V lookup: CDR1 ENHRY, CDR2 SYGVKD. J was trimmed by 4 bases and V by 8 bases; bases with no gene match: 19. The CDR3 spells CAIGGKDRAIQGYEQYF. In DNA, the CDR3 is TGTGCCATCGGAGGGAAGGACAGGGCCATACAGGGATACGAGCAGTACTTC.

The chain couples TRBV5-4 to TRBJ2-3, with 9 bases lining up with TRBD1. Germline lookup yields CDR1 SGHNT and CDR2 YYREEE (reference sequence). The CDR3 spans 14 residues. The trim removed 4 bases at V and 4 bases at J, leaving 4 bases unmatched. The CDR3 DNA reads TGTGCCAGCAGCCCCCGACAGGGGGCAGATACGCAGTATTTT. This translates into CASSPRQGADTQYF.

The genes are TRBV15 and TRBJ1-1, with D unclear. Per germline, CDR1 LNHNV and CDR2 YYDKDF (reference sequence). Trimming stripped 3 bases from V and 2 bases from J, with 13 bases between. CDR3 length: 15 amino acids. CDR3 sequence: CATSSWSGSNTEAFF. In DNA form, the CDR3 reads TGTGCCACCAGCAGTTGGTCCGGGAGCAACACTGAAGCTTTCTTT.

This chain links TRBV11-2 with TRBJ2-1, with D unclear. With 0 bases removed from V and 4 bases from J, the gap between germline ends came to 10 bases. CDR3 length: 15 residues. Germline V gives CDR1 SGHAT, CDR2 FQNNGV. The CDR3 DNA follows: TGTGCCAGCAGCTTAGATCTTGCAGCTTACAATGAGCAGTTCTTC. Protein sequence: CASSLDLAAYNEQFF.

There are a few counts of this clonotype. The chain combines TRBV20-1 with TRBJ2-2; 8 bases fit TRBD1. The CDR3 has 17 residues. The trim removed 0 bases at V and 4 bases at J, leaving 10 bases unmatched. Germline V gene data show CDR1 as DFQATT and CDR2 as SNEGSKA (reference sequence). The CDR3: CSARDGGADRVTGELFF. CDR3 DNA: TGCAGTGCTAGAGATGGGGGCGCGGACAGGGTCACCGGGGAGCTGTTTTTT.

This clonotype rates as medium-sized (0.01 to 0.1%). The genes are TRBV12-3 or TRBV12-4 and TRBJ2-1; TRBD2 agrees at 10 bases. J gave up 9 bases and V 6 bases, and 5 bases lay outside the gene matches. This CDR3 has 13 residues. CDR3 protein: CASSPSGGREQFF. The CDR3 DNA reads TGTGCCAGCAGCCCTAGCGGGGGACGTGAGCAGTTCTTC.

This clonotype counts as medium-sized (0.01 to 0.1%). The chain links TRBV29-1 to TRBJ1-2; D not certain. V was trimmed by 7 bases and J by 4 bases, leaving 16 bases between them. CDR3 length: 13 residues. Germline CDR1 is SQVTM and CDR2 is ANQGSEA. This CDR3 reads CSGGGVGSYGYTF. CDR3 nucleotides: TGCAGCGGCGGCGGGGTAGGGAGCTATGGCTACACCTTC.

With respect to this clonotype: Because the CDR3's place on the DNA is in doubt, the DNA is left out and the CDR3 is given as listed by TCRdb. This chain joins TRBV7-5 and TRBJ2-7; TRBD2, the table's D call, lacks a check against the DNA. TRBV7-5 is given as a pseudogene. The CDR3 sequence runs 24 residues, both termini included. This CDR3 is CISVSEAPREGDGTSGGALHEQYF.

The chain has TRBV15 and TRBJ2-1; D may be TRBD2 (6 bases). Germline CDR1 and CDR2: LNHNV and YYDKDF (reference sequence). V was trimmed by 4 bases and J by 0 bases, leaving 10 bases between them. The CDR3 totals 15 residues. The DNA of the CDR3 is TGTGCCACCAGCATAAGCGGGCACTCCTACAATGAGCAGTTCTTC. It is translated as CATSISGHSYNEQFF.

This clonotype is classed as medium-sized. This chain uses TRBV12-3 or TRBV12-4 with TRBJ2-5, with D possibly matching TRBD2 (5 bases). Trimming shortened V by 7 bases and J by 2 bases, and 17 bases separated the two germline ends. CDR3 length: 15 amino acids. The CDR3 here is CASTTSPAEQETQYF. The CDR3 DNA reads as TGTGCCAGCACCACCTCTCCAGCGGAGCAAGAGACCCAGTACTTC.

This clonotype was detected once. This chain links TRBV27 with TRBJ1-2; perhaps TRBD1 as D (6 bases). The germline V and J ends were trimmed by 3 bases and 5 bases, with 10 bases remaining between them. This CDR3 has 13 residues. The germline CDR1 and CDR2 sequences are MNHEY and SMNVEV (reference sequence). The CDR3 spells CASSFTGNYGYTF. The CDR3 nucleotides are TGTGCCAGCAGTTTTACAGGGAATTATGGCTACACCTTC.

Of note for this clonotype: A read error may explain this, as a much larger clone is one base away. The chain recombines TRBV19 with TRBJ1-6; unclear D gene. The V end was cut by 7 bases, the J end by 8 bases, with 15 bases between. CDR1 and CDR2 (germline): LNHDA, SQIVND (reference sequence). This CDR3 comprises 14 residues. This chain's CDR3 is CASIITALDSPLHF. The DNA of the CDR3 is TGTGCCAGTATTATTACAGCGTTGGATTCACCCCTCCACTTT. The full variable domain, with the rest looked up from reference TRBV19 and TRBJ1-6, is DGGITQSPKYLFRKEGQNVTLSCEQNLNHDAMYWYRQDPGQGLRLIYYSQIVNDFQKGDIAEGYSVSREKKESFPLTVTSAQKNPTAFYLCASIITALDSPLHFGNGTRLTVT.

The rearrangement joins TRBV18 to TRBJ2-3; 7 bases match TRBD1. This CDR3 has 16 amino acids. Looked up from germline, CDR1 is KGHSH and CDR2 is LQKENI. V lost 1 base to trimming and J lost 2 bases; unmatched junction nucleotides: 6. In DNA form, the CDR3 reads TGTGCCAGCTCACCACGGACAGGCCTCCACACAGATACGCAGTATTTT. Its translation: CASSPRTGLHTDTQYF.

Here the CDR3 reads CASSRGTGNSPLHF. The CDR3 DNA follows: TGTGCCAGCAGCCGCGGGACCGGGAATTCACCCCTCCACTTT. This sequence joins TRBV12-3 or TRBV12-4 and TRBJ1-6; the D gene is possibly TRBD1 (5 bases). The CDR3 loop spans 14 amino acids. Trimming left V 6 bases short and J 7 bases short, with 13 bases between.

The chain employs TRBV30 and TRBJ2-1, with 8 bases aligning to TRBD1. The germline CDR1 and CDR2 sequences are GTSNPN and SVGIG (reference sequence). The CDR3 extends over 14 amino acids. J gave up 6 bases and V 2 bases, and 6 bases lay outside the gene matches. The CDR3 here is CAWSLIGTGNEQFF. The CDR3, as DNA: TGTGCCTGGAGTCTGATCGGGACAGGCAATGAGCAGTTCTTC.

This clonotype was counted only a few times. CDR3 amino acids: CASNRNTGELFF. The CDR3 bases are TGTGCCAGCAATAGGAACACCGGGGAGCTGTTTTTT. The V and J genes are TRBV6-5 and TRBJ2-2; D not certain. Between the trimmed V and J ends, which lost 7 bases and 1 base, there was a span of 4 bases. The CDR3 is 12 residues long. CDR1 is MNHEY, CDR2 SVGAGI, per germline.

The V call is TRBV5-5, the J call TRBJ1-6; 8 positions match TRBD1. The length of the CDR3 is 17 residues. CDR1 is SGHKS and CDR2 is YYEKEE in the germline V gene (reference sequence). Losses at the gene ends were 2 bases for V and 8 bases for J; bases not matched to a gene: 12. The CDR3 bases are TGTGCCAGCAGCTTCGGGGTGGCAGGGGGCATATATTCACCCCTCCACTTT. Its translation is CASSFGVAGGIYSPLHF.

The chain is built from TRBV12-3 or TRBV12-4 and TRBJ2-3, with no clear D. Trimming took off 7 bases at V and 4 bases at J, with 6 bases between the two ends. The CDR3 length is 11 residues. The CDR3 reads CASTQSDTQYF. In DNA, the CDR3 is TGTGCCAGCACTCAATCAGATACGCAGTATTTT.

V is TRBV18 and J is TRBJ1-2; D is uncertain. Trimming left V 2 bases short and J 7 bases short, with 11 bases between. Germline values: CDR1 KGHSH, CDR2 LQKENI. The CDR3 length is 13 residues. The CDR3 loop is CASSPGERGGYTF. CDR3 nucleotide sequence: TGTGCCAGCTCACCAGGGGAACGGGGTGGCTACACCTTC. Combining the CDR3 with reference TRBV18 and TRBJ1-2 gives the whole variable domain NAGVMQNPRHLVRRRGQEARLRCSPMKGHSHVYWYRQLPEEGLKFMVYLQKENIIDESGMPKERFSAEFPKEGPSILRIQQVVRGDSAAYFCASSPGERGGYTFGSGTRLTVV.

Relative to its sample, this clonotype is medium-sized. At one end, the junction sequence differs from germline, possibly due to a read error. The chain recombines TRBV5-4 with TRBJ1-6; D unresolved. Germline CDR1 and CDR2: SGHNT and YYREEE (reference sequence). The CDR3 sequence is 9 residues long. This chain's CDR3 is CARSYALHF. The CDR3 DNA sequence: TGTGCCAGGAGCTATGCCCTCCACTTT.

V usage is TRBV6-2 or TRBV6-3 and J usage is TRBJ1-6; D possibly corresponds to TRBD1 (5 bases). Germline V lookup: CDR1 MNHEY, CDR2 SVGEGT. V was cut by 8 bases and J by 7 bases, with 12 bases left in between. The length of the CDR3 is 13 residues. The CDR3 DNA reads TGTGCCAGCGGGGACCGGATGAATTCACCCCTCCACTTT. Encoded protein: CASGDRMNSPLHF.

V usage is TRBV5-1 and J usage is TRBJ1-2; 11 bases match TRBD1. From germline, CDR1 is SGHRS and CDR2 YFSETQ. This CDR3 spans 14 amino acids. V dropped 4 bases and J dropped 6; count of bases not matched to a gene: 5. In nucleotides, the CDR3 is TGCGCCAGCAGCCCGGGACAGGGGGTACATGGCTACACCTTC. As protein: CASSPGQGVHGYTF.

Sample share makes this clonotype medium-sized. J is TRBJ2-3 and V is TRBV12-3 or TRBV12-4; TRBD2 matches 9 bases. This CDR3 region has 14 residues. J gave up 5 bases and V 6 bases, and 6 bases lay outside the gene matches. The CDR3 DNA reads as TGTGCCAGCAGGTTGACTAGCGGTATAGATACGCAGTATTTT. This codes for CASRLTSGIDTQYF.

The V call is TRBV20-1, the J call TRBJ2-7; possibly TRBD1 for D (6 bases). The CDR3 loop spans 14 amino acids. Germline CDR1 DFQATT, CDR2 SNEGSKA (reference sequence). V lost 0 bases to trimming and J lost 5 bases, with 14 bases between them. The CDR3 DNA follows: TGCAGTGCTAGAGAGGGAAGAGGGGGTCACGAGCAGTACTTC. Amino acids: CSAREGRGGHEQYF.